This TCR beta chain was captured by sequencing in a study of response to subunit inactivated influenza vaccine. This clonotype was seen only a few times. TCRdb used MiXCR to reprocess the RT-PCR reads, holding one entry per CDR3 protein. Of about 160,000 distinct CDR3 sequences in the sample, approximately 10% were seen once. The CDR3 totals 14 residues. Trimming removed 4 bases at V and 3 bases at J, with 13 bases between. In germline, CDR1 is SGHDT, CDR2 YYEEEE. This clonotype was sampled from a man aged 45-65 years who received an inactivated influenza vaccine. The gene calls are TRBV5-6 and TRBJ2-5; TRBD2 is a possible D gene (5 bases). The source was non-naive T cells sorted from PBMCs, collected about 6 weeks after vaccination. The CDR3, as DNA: TGTGCCAGCAGCGTCGTGGAGGAGAAAGAGACCCAGTACTTC. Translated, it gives CASSVVEEKETQYF. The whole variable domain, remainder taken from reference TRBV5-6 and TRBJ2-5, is DAGVTQSPTHLIKTRGQQVTLRCSPKSGHDTVSWYQQALGQGPQFIFQYYEEEERQRGNFPDRFSGHQFPNYSSELNVNALLLGDSALYLCASSVVEEKETQYFGPGTRLLVL.